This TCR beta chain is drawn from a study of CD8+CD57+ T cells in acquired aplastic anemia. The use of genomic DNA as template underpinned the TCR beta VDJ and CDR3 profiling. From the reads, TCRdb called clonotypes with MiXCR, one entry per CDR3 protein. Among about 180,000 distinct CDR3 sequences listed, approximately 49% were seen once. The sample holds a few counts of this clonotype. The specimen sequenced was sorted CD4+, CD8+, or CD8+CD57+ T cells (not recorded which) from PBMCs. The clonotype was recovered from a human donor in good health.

CDR3 sequence (DNA): TGTGCCAGCTTTTCGGGGGGAAGCCACGAGCAGTACTTC. It specifies CASFSGGSHEQYF. The chain carries TRBV7-2 and TRBJ2-7; 7 bases fit TRBD2. Germline CDR1 and CDR2: SGHTA and FQGNSA. This CDR3 is built from 13 residues. V gave up 8 bases and J gave up 5 bases; unmatched junction bases: 9.